Listed below are T cell receptor beta chains from one sample, sequenced in a study of human T cells and chemical hapten exposure. TCRdb called the RACE reads again in MiXCR, with one record for every CDR3 protein. The sample contains tens of thousands of distinct CDR3 sequences, approximately 12% of which appear only once. The sequenced sample was whole blood, obtained in connection with sensitization to the hapten diphenylcyclopropenone (DPC). These receptors were taken from a woman aged 40-49 years with alopecia areata. Some clones in this sample may be carry-over from other donors' samples. CDR3s include the opening cysteine and the closing phenylalanine or tryptophan. Each record gives: clone size, CDR3 length, D gene, V gene, CDR3 protein. The D gene is left open where the match is weak. For some rows the clone size is stated as once, few or many, or as a class when expanded; others skip it.

>.|15|.|TRBV7-2
CASSLNSYTYNEQFF
>many|13|.|TRBV9
CASSETLNTEAFF
>.|14|.|TRBV2
CASRENRVNEKLFF
>few|15|.|TRBV29-1
CSVEDGASLDYEQYF
>.|13|.|TRBV3-1
CASSQSEVYGYTF
>few|14|.|TRBV7-3
CASSLDLSGNEQFF
>many|15|.|TRBV30
CASRAIRTGANVLTF
>many|17|TRBD1|TRBV7-8
CASSPVSLTGGRAEAFF
>few|14|.|TRBV5-1
CATRRGASYNEQFF
>many|17|.|TRBV18
CASSPRGGGFDAQPQHF
>many|18|.|TRBV10-3
CAISESTGYSGGGQPQHF
>.|17|TRBD1|TRBV10-3
CAISESGTGVYYYGYTF
>.|15|.|TRBV10-3
CATERVSGQGETQYF
>few|15|.|TRBV6-5
CASSSPGPSIDTQYF
>few|14|.|TRBV10-3
CAISDNPDTDTQYF
>few|15|.|TRBV20-1
CSAQTGSLAKNIQYF
>many|14|TRBD2|TRBV9
CASSVPGGEDEQFF
>many|13|.|TRBV9
CASSLEGQGEQYF
>.|14|TRBD1|TRBV28
CASSLGQHHNEQFF
>many|11|.|TRBV3-1
CASSQGTVGSF
>many|16|TRBD1|TRBV7-9
CASSLLGQGLYNEQFF
>many|12|.|TRBV5-1
CASSPPGEGYTF
>many|12|TRBD1|TRBV2
CASRQGSGELFF
>.|13|TRBD1|TRBV3-1
CASGTVIGNIQYF
>.|17|TRBD1|TRBV19
CASSIGDRAPLGTEAFF
>many|14|.|TRBV7-6
CASSPLGRNTEAFF
>few|15|.|TRBV9
CASSASGTPYEKLFF
>many|16|TRBD2|TRBV30
CAWSPELAGERNEQFF
>many|15|.|TRBV6-4
CASRPPGKHTGELFF
>many|15|.|TRBV2
CASSGSASSYNEQFF
>few|14|.|TRBV11-2
CASSFGAALYGYTF
>many|13|.|TRBV24-1
CATRGAGADGYTF
>many|15|.|TRBV3-1
CASSPPGTGTDTQYF
>medium-sized|17|.|TRBV10-3
CAISESEPGSANYGYTF
>.|14|.|TRBV21-1
CASSKLGANYEQYF
>few|14|.|TRBV7-2
CASSLGFMNTEAFF
>many|15|.|TRBV11-2
CASSLSDRVTDTQYF
>.|16|TRBD2|TRBV14
CASSQPGLGAYNEQFF
>.|13|.|TRBV29-1
CSVAGFDGQPQHF
>.|14|.|TRBV5-1
CASSLEARGGELFF
>few|15|.|TRBV7-6
CASSAGQGNNEKLFF
>few|15|TRBD1|TRBV9
CASSVDGQGNYGYTF
>many|14|.|TRBV24-1
CATSAAREADTQYF
>many|12|.|TRBV6-1
CASSDGGELQYF
>few|18|TRBD1|TRBV28
CASSLSETGRAGNQPQHF
>few|12|TRBD1|TRBV5-6
CASSPGGYEQFF
>many|13|.|TRBV6-5
CASKFLREETQYF
>many|13|.|TRBV29-1
CSVRDTAHNEQFF
>many|12|.|TRBV7-2
CASSLTPYEQYF
>many|13|.|TRBV7-9
CASSLGAEGEQFF
>few|14|.|TRBV6-1
CASRVIGANTEAFF
>few|13|TRBD1|TRBV28
CASTPGGYNEQYF
>many|14|.|TRBV28
CASTPGGGVYEQYF
>.|16|.|TRBV20-1
CSARDLGGVSGNTIYF